This is a list of T cell receptor beta chains from one sample in a study of regulatory T cells in long-lasting Graves disease. MiXCR, applied by TCRdb to the multiplex PCR reads, yields one record per CDR3 protein. This table holds roughly 250,000 distinct CDR3 sequences, approximately 18% found once. These same data were also listed under a study on T cells in Graves' hyperthyroidism and ophthalmopathy.

The sample consisted of peripheral blood mononuclear cells (PBMCs), taken at new diagnosis, from a patient treated with antithyroid drugs. The source is a woman in her thirties with Graves disease. The CDR3 runs from the conserved cysteine through the conserved F or W. Each record gives: clone size, V gene, J gene, D gene, CDR3 protein, CDR3 DNA. A D gene is named only where the DNA matches it firmly. Size tells how often a clone was seen (once, few, many) or the class of an expanded clone, and some rows leave it out.

>many|TRBV6-2/TRBV6-3|TRBJ2-7|TRBD2
CASSEVAGSSYEQYF
TGTGCCAGCAGTGAGGTAGCGGGGAGCTCCTACGAGCAGTACTTC
>many|TRBV6-1|TRBJ1-5|NA
CASSGREVGNQPQHF
TGTGCCAGCAGTGGCCGGGAGGTTGGCAATCAGCCCCAGCATTTT
>many|TRBV7-9|TRBJ1-5|NA
CASSLDGGQPQHF
TGTGCCAGCAGCTTAGACGGGGGGCAGCCCCAGCATTTT
>many|TRBV6-1|TRBJ1-5|NA
CASGKFGAQPQHF
TGTGCCAGCGGGAAATTCGGAGCTCAGCCCCAGCATTTT
>many|TRBV20-1|TRBJ1-4|NA
CSAKGGTNEKLFF
TGCAGTGCCAAAGGGGGGACTAATGAAAAACTGTTTTTT
>many|TRBV20-1|TRBJ1-3|NA
CSASFRDVSGNTIYF
TGCAGTGCTAGTTTCCGGGACGTATCTGGAAACACCATATATTTT
>NA|TRBV20-1|TRBJ1-3|NA
CSAQNPNTIYF
TGCAGTGCTCAGAACCCAAACACCATATATTTT
>many|TRBV3-1|TRBJ2-5|TRBD2
CASSLHRLAGGQETQYF
TGTGCCAGCAGCCTCCACCGGCTAGCGGGGGGGCAAGAGACCCAGTACTTC
>NA|TRBV19|TRBJ2-5|NA
CASSIAGETQYF
TGTGCCAGTAGTATAGCAGGAGAGACCCAGTACTTC
>NA|TRBV11-3|TRBJ2-1|TRBD2
CASSFMGGGSYWQFF
TGTGCCAGCAGCTTTATGGGGGGGGGATCATATTGGCAGTTCTTC
>many|TRBV7-9|TRBJ2-1|NA
CASSLSEAGEQFF
TGTGCCAGCAGCTTATCAGAGGCGGGTGAGCAGTTCTTC
>many|TRBV2|TRBJ2-7|NA
CASRPPPVYEQYF
TGTGCCAGCAGACCCCCCCCAGTTTACGAGCAGTACTTC
>many|TRBV20-1|TRBJ2-7|NA
CSARDNARGVYEQYF
TGCAGTGCTAGAGATAATGCCCGCGGGGTGTACGAGCAGTACTTC
>many|TRBV20-1|TRBJ1-3|NA
CSATSGRHSGNTIYF
TGCAGTGCTACTTCCGGGCGACACTCTGGAAACACCATATATTTT
>many|TRBV7-2|TRBJ1-2|TRBD1
CASSLGQARGYTF
TGTGCCAGCAGCCTCGGACAGGCTAGGGGCTACACCTTC
>many|TRBV19|TRBJ2-7|TRBD1
CASSIKGSQGANYEQYF
TGTGCCAGTAGTATCAAGGGCAGCCAGGGGGCAAACTACGAGCAGTACTTC
>many|TRBV5-1|TRBJ1-2|NA
CASSLAVSGDGYGYTF
TGCGCCAGCAGCTTGGCCGTTTCAGGGGATGGGTATGGCTACACCTTC
>NA|TRBV19|TRBJ2-1|NA
CASRTENEQFF
TGTGCCAGCAGAACAGAGAATGAGCAGTTCTTC
>many|TRBV20-1|TRBJ2-7|TRBD1
CSAIRPGQGGYEQYF
TGCAGTGCTATAAGACCGGGACAGGGAGGTTACGAGCAGTACTTC
>few|TRBV29-1|TRBJ1-6|TRBD1
CSAGDRVNNSPLHF
TGCAGCGCCGGGGACAGGGTTAATAATTCACCCCTCCACTTT
>many|TRBV14|TRBJ2-3|NA
CASSHITDTQYF
TGTGCCAGCAGCCACATCACAGATACGCAGTATTTT
>few|TRBV7-7|TRBJ1-5|NA
CASSLTEDQPQHF
TGTGCTAGCAGCTTAACGGAAGATCAGCCCCAGCATTTT
>many|TRBV28|TRBJ1-4|NA
CASSLAVPAEKLFF
TGTGCCAGCAGTTTAGCGGTTCCCGCTGAAAAACTGTTTTTT
>many|TRBV24-1|TRBJ1-1|NA
CATIRTSTEAFF
TGTGCCACCATTCGGACTAGCACTGAAGCTTTCTTT
>few|TRBV12-5|TRBJ1-5|NA
CASGLSNQPQHF
TGTGCTAGTGGTTTGTCTAATCAGCCCCAGCATTTT
>many|TRBV6-1|TRBJ1-1|NA
CASRIQGNTEAFF
TGTGCCAGCAGGATACAGGGAAACACTGAAGCTTTCTTT
>many|TRBV11-2|TRBJ1-4|NA
CASSLGQINEKLFF
TGTGCCAGCAGCTTAGGCCAGATTAATGAAAAACTGTTTTTT
>many|TRBV11-2|TRBJ2-7|TRBD1
CASSVRDRGHEQYF
TGTGCCAGCAGCGTCCGGGACAGAGGCCACGAGCAGTACTTC
>many|TRBV3-1|TRBJ2-7|NA
CASGSGINEQYF
TGTGCCAGCGGGTCGGGAATCAACGAGCAGTACTTC
>few|TRBV15|TRBJ2-5|NA
CATSRDLGGQETQYF
TGTGCCACCAGCAGAGATTTAGGGGGCCAAGAGACCCAGTACTTC
>many|TRBV5-1|TRBJ1-1|NA
CASSPEVGTSNTEAFF
TGCGCCAGCAGCCCGGAGGTGGGGACATCGAACACTGAAGCTTTCTTT
>many|TRBV7-2|TRBJ1-1|NA
CASSLGRANTEAFF
TGTGCCAGCAGTTTAGGACGGGCGAACACTGAAGCTTTCTTT
>many|TRBV5-6|TRBJ1-1|NA
CASSLVFGVNTEAFF
TGTGCCAGCAGCTTGGTTTTCGGGGTAAACACTGAAGCTTTCTTT
>NA|TRBV15|TRBJ2-3|NA
CASRGSSADTQYF
TGTGCCTCTCGAGGGAGTTCGGCAGATACGCAGTATTTT
>NA|TRBV5-4|TRBJ2-3|TRBD2
CASSSGGGPDTQYF
TGTGCCAGCAGCTCGGGCGGGGGACCAGATACGCAGTATTTT
>many|TRBV12-3/TRBV12-4|TRBJ2-4|TRBD1
CASSWDSKNIQYF
TGTGCCAGCAGTTGGGACAGCAAAAACATTCAGTACTTC
>many|TRBV6-5|TRBJ1-5|TRBD1
CASSSSSTGSNQPQHF
TGTGCCAGCAGTTCTTCTTCGACAGGGTCTAATCAGCCCCAGCATTTT
>many|TRBV19|TRBJ1-5|NA
CASSIRAPRLSNQPQHF
TGTGCCAGTAGTATTAGGGCGCCGAGGCTGTCGAATCAGCCCCAGCATTTT
>many|TRBV2|TRBJ2-1|NA
CASIPTPLGYNEQFF
TGTGCCAGCATTCCCACACCTTTGGGCTACAATGAGCAGTTCTTC
>NA|TRBV10-3|TRBJ2-2|NA
CAIGGQTNTGELFF
TGTGCCATCGGTGGACAGACAAACACCGGGGAGCTGTTTTTT
>many|TRBV12-3/TRBV12-4|TRBJ2-7|NA
CASSLGFQEIGEQYF
TGTGCCAGCAGTTTAGGGTTTCAGGAGATCGGCGAGCAGTACTTC
>few|TRBV9|TRBJ1-3|NA
CASSVGTASGNTIYF
TGTGCCAGCAGCGTAGGGACAGCTTCTGGAAACACCATATATTTT